This record covers a single T cell receptor beta chain. There are 13 residues in the CDR3. Germline lookup yields CDR1 MNHNS and CDR2 SASEGT. Between the trimmed V and J ends, which lost 2 bases and 2 bases, there was a span of 7 bases. This table comes from immunoSEQ multiplex PCR, and its TCRdb copy is limited to in-frame clones, with some not included. The data contain about 350,000 clones, roughly nine tenths of them singletons. This specimen comes from a study of cytomegalovirus exposure and HLA in healthy donors. The donors were members of the validation cohort, which comprised 120 subjects and was separate from the first cohort of around 700 subjects.

The receptor was derived from a woman aged 25 to 39 in good health and CMV-seropositive. The sample was PBMCs. This chain joins TRBV6-1 and TRBJ2-7, with D uncertain. This chain's CDR3 is CASSEWRTYEQYF. CDR3 coding DNA: TGTGCCAGCAGTGAATGGCGGACCTACGAGCAGTACTTC.